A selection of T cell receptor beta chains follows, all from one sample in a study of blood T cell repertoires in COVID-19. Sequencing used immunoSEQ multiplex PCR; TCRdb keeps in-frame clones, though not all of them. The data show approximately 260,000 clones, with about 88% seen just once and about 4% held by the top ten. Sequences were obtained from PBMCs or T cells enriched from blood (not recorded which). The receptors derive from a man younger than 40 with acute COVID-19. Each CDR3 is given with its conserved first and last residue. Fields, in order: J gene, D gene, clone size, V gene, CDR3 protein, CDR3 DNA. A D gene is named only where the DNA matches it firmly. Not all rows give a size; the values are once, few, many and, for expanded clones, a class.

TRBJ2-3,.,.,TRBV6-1,CASSETGSTDTQYF,TGTGCCAGCAGTGAGACAGGAAGCACAGATACGCAGTATTTT
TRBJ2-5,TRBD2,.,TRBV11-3,CASSIFLAGVQGETQYF,TGTGCCAGCAGCATTTTCCTAGCGGGAGTCCAGGGGGAGACCCAGTACTTC
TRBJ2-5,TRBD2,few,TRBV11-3,CASSWTGLARGKETQYF,TGTGCCAGCAGTTGGACGGGACTAGCCCGAGGGAAAGAGACCCAGTACTTC
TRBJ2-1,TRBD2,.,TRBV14,CASSQDPSGGGWNEQFF,TGTGCCAGCAGCCAAGATCCTAGCGGGGGGGGATGGAATGAGCAGTTCTTC
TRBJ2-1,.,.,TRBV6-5,CASSYSRGFGNEQFF,TGTGCCAGCAGTTACTCTCGGGGATTTGGTAATGAGCAGTTCTTC
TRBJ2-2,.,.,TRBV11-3,CASREEQITGELFF,TGTGCCAGCAGGGAGGAACAGATCACCGGGGAGCTGTTTTTT
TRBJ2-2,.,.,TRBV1,CTSSQPPVAGGKATGELFF,TGCACCAGCAGCCAGCCCCCCGTAGCGGGGGGGAAGGCAACCGGGGAGCTGTTTTTT
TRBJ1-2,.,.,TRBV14,CASSQPGASYGYTF,TGTGCCAGCAGCCAGCCAGGGGCCAGCTATGGCTACACCTTC
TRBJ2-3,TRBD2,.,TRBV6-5,CASVAGGGHTQYF,TGTGCCAGCGTAGCGGGGGGCGGACATACGCAGTATTTT
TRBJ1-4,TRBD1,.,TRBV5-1,CASSSLTGEKLFF,TGCGCCAGCAGCTCCCTGACAGGGGAAAAACTGTTTTTT
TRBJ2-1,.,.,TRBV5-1,CASSLGGVRSYNEQFF,TGCGCCAGCAGCTTGGGGGGGGTCCGCTCCTACAATGAGCAGTTCTTC
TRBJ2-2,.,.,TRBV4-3,CASSQDSASGELFF,TGCGCCAGCAGCCAAGATTCCGCGAGCGGGGAGCTGTTTTTT
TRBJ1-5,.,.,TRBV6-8,CASSPRDIPPQHF,TGTGCCAGCAGTCCCAGGGACATTCCGCCCCAGCATTTT
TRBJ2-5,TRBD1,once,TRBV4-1,CASSLYTGAVRETQYF,TGCGCCAGCAGCCTCTACACAGGGGCAGTACGAGAGACCCAGTACTTC
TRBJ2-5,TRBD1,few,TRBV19,CASSINRGETQYF,TGTGCCAGTAGCATCAACAGGGGAGAGACCCAGTACTTC
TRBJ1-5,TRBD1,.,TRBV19,CASRKDRVGRNQPQHF,TGTGCCAGTAGGAAGGACAGGGTCGGTAGGAATCAGCCCCAGCATTTT
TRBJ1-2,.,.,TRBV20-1,CSARGGDGYTF,TGCAGTGCCAGAGGGGGGGACGGCTACACCTTC
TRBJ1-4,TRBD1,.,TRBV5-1,CASSSTGDQTNEKLFF,TGCGCCAGCAGCTCGACAGGGGATCAGACTAATGAAAAACTGTTTTTT
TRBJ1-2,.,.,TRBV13,CASSLEGGSYGYTF,TGTGCCAGCAGCTTAGAGGGAGGTAGCTATGGCTACACCTTC
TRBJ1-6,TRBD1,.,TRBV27,CASSTYRGKDSPLHF,TGTGCCAGCAGTACCTACAGGGGAAAAGATTCACCCCTCCACTTT
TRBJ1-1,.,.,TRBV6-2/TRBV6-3,CASSYQNTEAFF,TGTGCCAGCAGTTACCAGAACACTGAAGCTTTCTTT
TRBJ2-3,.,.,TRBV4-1,CASSQRDFSREDTQYF,TGCGCCAGCAGCCAAAGGGACTTCAGCAGGGAAGATACGCAGTATTTT